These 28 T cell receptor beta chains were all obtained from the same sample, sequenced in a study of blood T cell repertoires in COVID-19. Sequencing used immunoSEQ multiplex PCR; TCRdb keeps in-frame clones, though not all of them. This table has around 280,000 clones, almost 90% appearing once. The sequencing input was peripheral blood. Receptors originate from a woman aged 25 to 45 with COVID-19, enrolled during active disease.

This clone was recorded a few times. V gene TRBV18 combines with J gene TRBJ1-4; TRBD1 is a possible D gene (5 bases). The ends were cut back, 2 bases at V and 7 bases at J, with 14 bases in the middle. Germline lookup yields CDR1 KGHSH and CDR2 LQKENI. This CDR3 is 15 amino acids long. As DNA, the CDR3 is TGTGCCAGCTCACCAAGGGGCCAGGGAGGTGAAAAACTGTTTTTT. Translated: CASSPRGQGGEKLFF.

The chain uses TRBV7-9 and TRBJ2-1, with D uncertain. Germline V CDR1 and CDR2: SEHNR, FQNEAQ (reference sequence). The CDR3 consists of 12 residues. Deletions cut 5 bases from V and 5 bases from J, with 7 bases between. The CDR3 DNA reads TGTGCCAGCAGCAGAACTAACAATGAGCAGTTCTTC. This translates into CASSRTNNEQFF.

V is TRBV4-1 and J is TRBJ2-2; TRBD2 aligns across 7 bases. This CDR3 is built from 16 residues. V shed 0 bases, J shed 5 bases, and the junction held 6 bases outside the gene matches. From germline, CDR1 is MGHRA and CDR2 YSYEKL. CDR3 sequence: CASSQEGRVRTGELFF. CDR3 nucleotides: TGCGCCAGCAGCCAAGAGGGGAGGGTGCGGACCGGGGAGCTGTTTTTT.

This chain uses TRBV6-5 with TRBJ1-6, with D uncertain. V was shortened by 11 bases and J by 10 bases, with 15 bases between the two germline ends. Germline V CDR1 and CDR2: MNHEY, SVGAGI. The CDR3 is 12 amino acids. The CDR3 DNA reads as TGTGCCTCCCGGGATGCAACGTCACCCCTCCACTTT. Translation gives CASRDATSPLHF.

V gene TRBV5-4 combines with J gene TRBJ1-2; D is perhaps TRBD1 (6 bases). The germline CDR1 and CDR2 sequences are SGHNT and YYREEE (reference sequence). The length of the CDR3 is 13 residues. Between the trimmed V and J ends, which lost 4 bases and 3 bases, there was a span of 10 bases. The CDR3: CASSQAGDYGYTF. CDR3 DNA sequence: TGTGCCAGCAGCCAGGCAGGGGACTATGGCTACACCTTC. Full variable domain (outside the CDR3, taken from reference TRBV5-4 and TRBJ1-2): ETGVTQSPTHLIKTRGQQVTLRCSSQSGHNTVSWYQQALGQGPQFIFQYYREEENGRGNFPPRFSGLQFPNYSSELNVNALELDDSALYLCASSQAGDYGYTFGSGTRLTVV.

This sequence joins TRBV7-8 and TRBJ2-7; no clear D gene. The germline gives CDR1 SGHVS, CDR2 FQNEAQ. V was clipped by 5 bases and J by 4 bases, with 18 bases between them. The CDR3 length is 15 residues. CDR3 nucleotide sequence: TGTGCCAGCAGCGTTCGTTCAGGTTATCCATACGAGCAGTACTTC. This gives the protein CASSVRSGYPYEQYF.

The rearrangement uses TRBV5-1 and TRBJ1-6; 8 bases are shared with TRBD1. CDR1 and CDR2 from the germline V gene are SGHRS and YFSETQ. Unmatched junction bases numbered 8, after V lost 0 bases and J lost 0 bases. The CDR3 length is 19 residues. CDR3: CASSLGDRGASSYNSPLHF. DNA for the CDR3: TGCGCCAGCAGCTTGGGAGACAGGGGCGCGAGCTCCTATAATTCACCCCTCCACTTT.

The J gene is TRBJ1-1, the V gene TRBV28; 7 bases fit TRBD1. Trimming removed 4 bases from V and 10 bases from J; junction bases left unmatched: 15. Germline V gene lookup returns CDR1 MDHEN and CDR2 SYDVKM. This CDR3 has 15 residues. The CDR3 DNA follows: TGTGCCAGCAGTTCGATAAACCCGGGACAGCCTCGAGCTTTCTTT. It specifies CASSSINPGQPRAFF.

In DNA, the CDR3 is TGTGCCAGCAGCCGGGACTGGAGTATGGATACGCAGTATTTT. As protein: CASSRDWSMDTQYF. This chain links TRBV7-9 with TRBJ2-3; TRBD2 is a possible D gene (6 bases). In germline, CDR1 is SEHNR, CDR2 FQNEAQ (reference sequence). The CDR3 sequence is 14 residues long. V dropped 5 bases and J dropped 6 bases, with 15 bases sitting between them.

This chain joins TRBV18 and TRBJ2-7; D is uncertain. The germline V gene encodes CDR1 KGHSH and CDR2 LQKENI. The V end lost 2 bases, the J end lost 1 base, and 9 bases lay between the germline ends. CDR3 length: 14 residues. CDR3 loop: CASSPIHGSYEQYF. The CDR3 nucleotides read TGTGCCAGCTCACCAATCCACGGGTCCTACGAGCAGTACTTC.

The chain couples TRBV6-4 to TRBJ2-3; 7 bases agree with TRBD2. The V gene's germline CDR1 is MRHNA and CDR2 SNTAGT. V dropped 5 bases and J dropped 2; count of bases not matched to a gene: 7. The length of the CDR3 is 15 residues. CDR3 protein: CASSPGTTPTDTQYF. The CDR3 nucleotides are TGTGCCAGCAGTCCCGGGACTACTCCCACAGATACGCAGTATTTT.

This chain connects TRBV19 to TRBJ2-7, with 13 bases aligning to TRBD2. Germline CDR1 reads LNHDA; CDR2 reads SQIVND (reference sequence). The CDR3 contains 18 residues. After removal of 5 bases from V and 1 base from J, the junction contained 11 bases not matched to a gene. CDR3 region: CASSPRLAGGSFSYEQYF. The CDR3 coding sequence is TGTGCCAGTAGTCCCAGACTAGCGGGAGGCTCCTTTTCCTACGAGCAGTACTTC.

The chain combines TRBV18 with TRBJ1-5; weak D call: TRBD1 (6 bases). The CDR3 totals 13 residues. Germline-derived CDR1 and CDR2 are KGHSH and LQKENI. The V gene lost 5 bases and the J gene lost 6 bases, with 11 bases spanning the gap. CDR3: CASSAGDGQPQHF. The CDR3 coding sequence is TGTGCCAGCTCAGCAGGGGACGGTCAGCCCCAGCATTTT.

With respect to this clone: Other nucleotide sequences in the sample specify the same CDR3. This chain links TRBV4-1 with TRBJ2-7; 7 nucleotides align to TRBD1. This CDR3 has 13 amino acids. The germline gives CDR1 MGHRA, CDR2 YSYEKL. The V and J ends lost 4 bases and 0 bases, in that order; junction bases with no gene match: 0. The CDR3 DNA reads TGCGCCAGCAGCCGGGACAGCTCCTACGAGCAGTACTTC. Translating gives CASSRDSSYEQYF.

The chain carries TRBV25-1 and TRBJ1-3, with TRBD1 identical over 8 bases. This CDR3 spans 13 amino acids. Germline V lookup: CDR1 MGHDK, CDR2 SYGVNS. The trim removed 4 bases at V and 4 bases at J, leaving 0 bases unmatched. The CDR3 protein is CASSGTGGNTIYF. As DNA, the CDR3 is TGTGCCAGCAGTGGGACAGGGGGAAACACCATATATTTT. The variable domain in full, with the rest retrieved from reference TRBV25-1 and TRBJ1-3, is EADIYQTPRYLVIGTGKKITLECSQTMGHDKMYWYQQDPGMELHLIHYSYGVNSTEKGDLSSESTVSRIRTEHFPLTLESARPSHTSQYLCASSGTGGNTIYFGEGSWLTVV.

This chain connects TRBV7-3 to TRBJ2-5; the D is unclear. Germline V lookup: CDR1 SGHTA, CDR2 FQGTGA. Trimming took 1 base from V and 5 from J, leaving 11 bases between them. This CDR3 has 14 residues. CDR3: CASSLNAGSETQYF. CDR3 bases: TGTGCCAGCAGCTTAAATGCAGGAAGTGAGACCCAGTACTTC.

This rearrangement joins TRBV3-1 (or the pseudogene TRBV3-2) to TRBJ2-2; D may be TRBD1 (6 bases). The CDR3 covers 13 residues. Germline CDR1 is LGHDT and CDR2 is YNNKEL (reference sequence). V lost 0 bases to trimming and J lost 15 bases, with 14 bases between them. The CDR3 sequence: CASSQENWGRVFF. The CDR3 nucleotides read TGTGCCAGCAGCCAAGAAAATTGGGGGCGGGTGTTTTTT.

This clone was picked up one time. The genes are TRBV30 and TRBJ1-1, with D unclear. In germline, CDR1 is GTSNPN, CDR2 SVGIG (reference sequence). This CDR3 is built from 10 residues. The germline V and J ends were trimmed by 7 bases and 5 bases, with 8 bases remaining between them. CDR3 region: CALIRTEAFF. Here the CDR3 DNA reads TGTGCCTTGATCCGGACTGAAGCTTTCTTT.

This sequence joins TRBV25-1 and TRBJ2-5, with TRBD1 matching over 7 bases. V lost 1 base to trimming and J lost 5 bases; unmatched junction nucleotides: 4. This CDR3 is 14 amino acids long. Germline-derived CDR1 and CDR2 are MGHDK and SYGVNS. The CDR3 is CASSESDREETQYF. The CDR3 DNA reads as TGTGCCAGCAGTGAATCCGACAGGGAGGAGACCCAGTACTTC.

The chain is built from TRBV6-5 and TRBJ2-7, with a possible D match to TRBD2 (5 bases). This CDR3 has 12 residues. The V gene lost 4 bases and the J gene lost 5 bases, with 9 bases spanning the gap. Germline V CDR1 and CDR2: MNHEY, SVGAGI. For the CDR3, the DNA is TGTGCCAGCAGTTTGGGCGGGCACGAGCAGTACTTC. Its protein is CASSLGGHEQYF.

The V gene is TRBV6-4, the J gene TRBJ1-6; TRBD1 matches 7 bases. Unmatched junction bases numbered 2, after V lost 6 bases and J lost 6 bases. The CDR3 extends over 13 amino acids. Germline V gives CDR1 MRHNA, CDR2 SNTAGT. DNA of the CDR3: TGTGCCAGCAGCCGGGACAGTAATTCACCCCTCCACTTT. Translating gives CASSRDSNSPLHF.

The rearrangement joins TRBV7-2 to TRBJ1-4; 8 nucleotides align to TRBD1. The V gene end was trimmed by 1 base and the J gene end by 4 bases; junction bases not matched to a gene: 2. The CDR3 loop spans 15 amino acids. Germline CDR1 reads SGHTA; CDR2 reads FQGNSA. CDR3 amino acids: CASSLGGQGNEKLFF. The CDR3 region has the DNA TGTGCCAGCAGCTTAGGAGGACAGGGTAATGAAAAACTGTTTTTT. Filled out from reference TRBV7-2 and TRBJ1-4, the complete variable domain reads GAGVSQSPSNKVTEKGKDVELRCDPISGHTALYWYRQSLGQGLEFLIYFQGNSAPDKSGLPSDRFSAERTGGSVSTLTIQRTQQEDSAVYLCASSLGGQGNEKLFFGSGTQLSVL.

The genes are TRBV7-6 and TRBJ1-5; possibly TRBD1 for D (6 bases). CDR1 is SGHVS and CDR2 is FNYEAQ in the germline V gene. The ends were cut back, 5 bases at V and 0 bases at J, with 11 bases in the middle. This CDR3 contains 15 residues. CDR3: CASSPTGYSNQPQHF. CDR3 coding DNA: TGTGCCAGCAGCCCGACAGGTTATAGCAATCAGCCCCAGCATTTT. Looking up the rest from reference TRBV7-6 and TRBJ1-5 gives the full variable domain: GAGVSQSPRYKVTKRGQDVALRCDPISGHVSLYWYRQALGQGPEFLTYFNYEAQQDKSGLPNDRFSAERPEGSISTLTIQRTEQRDSAMYRCASSPTGYSNQPQHFGDGTRLSIL.

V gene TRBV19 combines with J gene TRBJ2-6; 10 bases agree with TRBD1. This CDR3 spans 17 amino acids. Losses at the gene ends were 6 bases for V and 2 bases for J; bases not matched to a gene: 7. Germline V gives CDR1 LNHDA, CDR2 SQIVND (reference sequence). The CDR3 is CASSQTGGWTGANVLTF. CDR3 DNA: TGTGCCAGTAGCCAGACAGGGGGCTGGACTGGGGCCAACGTCCTGACTTTC.

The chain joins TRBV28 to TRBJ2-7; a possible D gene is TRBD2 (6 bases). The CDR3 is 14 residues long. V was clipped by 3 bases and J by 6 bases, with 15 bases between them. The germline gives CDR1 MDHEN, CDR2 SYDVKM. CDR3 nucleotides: TGTGCCAGCAGTTTCCTCGGGAGATCAGGCGAGCAGTACTTC. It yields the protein CASSFLGRSGEQYF.

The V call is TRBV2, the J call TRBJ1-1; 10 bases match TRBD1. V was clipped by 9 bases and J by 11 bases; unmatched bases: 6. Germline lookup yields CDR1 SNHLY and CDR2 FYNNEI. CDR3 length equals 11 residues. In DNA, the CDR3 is TGTGCCAGGGGACAGGGGAAGAGCGCTTTCTTT. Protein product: CARGQGKSAFF.

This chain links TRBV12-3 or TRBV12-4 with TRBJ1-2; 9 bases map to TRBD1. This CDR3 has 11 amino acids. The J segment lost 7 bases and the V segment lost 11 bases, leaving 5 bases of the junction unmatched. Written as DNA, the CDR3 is TGTGCCGTACAGGGGGCCGGTGGCTACACCTTC. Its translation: CAVQGAGGYTF.

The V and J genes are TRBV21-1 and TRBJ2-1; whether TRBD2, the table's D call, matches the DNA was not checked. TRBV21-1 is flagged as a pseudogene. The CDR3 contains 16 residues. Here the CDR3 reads CASSNPGSGAYNEQFF. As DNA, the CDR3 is TGTGCCAGCAGCAACCCGGGGAGCGGAGCATACAATGAGCAGTTCTTC.